This T cell receptor (beta chain) derives from a study of CD8 T cells in ankylosing spondylitis. TCRdb reprocessed the 5' RACE reads with MiXCR, giving one entry per CDR3 protein. The repertoire holds some 130,000 distinct CDR3 sequences, with approximately 7.3% as singletons. This clonotype has at least ten counts. Sequenced input: blood, either unsorted or a sorted T cell fraction (not recorded which). The sequence derives from a female donor with ankylosing spondylitis or in good health (not recorded which).

The CDR3 sequence: CASSASGGSTDTQYF. The CDR3 DNA sequence: TGTGCCAGCAGCGCTAGCGGGGGTAGCACAGATACGCAGTATTTT. The chain recombines TRBV9 with TRBJ2-3, with 10 positions matching TRBD2. V lost 3 bases, J lost 0 bases, and 1 base stayed unmatched. CDR3 length equals 15 residues. Germline V gives CDR1 SGDLS, CDR2 YYNGEE.